The 8 T cell receptor beta chains in this list originate from one sample, sequenced in a study of cytomegalovirus exposure and HLA in healthy donors. PCR primers comprised 60 Vbeta and 13 Jbeta primers. Clones were read by immunoSEQ multiplex PCR, and TCRdb kept only the in-frame ones, dropping some. The profile covers tens of thousands of clones, with just under 80% appearing a single time and under 4% taken by the ten largest. The sequenced sample was PBMCs. These receptors originate from a middle-aged woman in good health and CMV-seronegative.

A few counts support this clone. CDR3 nucleotide sequence: TGTGCCAGCAGCACCGACAGCTTGCACGAGCAGTACTTC. Protein sequence: CASSTDSLHEQYF. J is TRBJ2-7 and V is TRBV28; TRBD1 might be the D (5 bases). The CDR3 runs to 13 residues. The germline V gene encodes CDR1 MDHEN and CDR2 SYDVKM. Trimming pared 6 bases from V and 5 bases from J, leaving 14 bases between.

This clone was seen more than once but under ten times. V gene TRBV4-2 combines with J gene TRBJ2-3; the match to TRBD2 covers 11 bases. The germline gives CDR1 LGHNA, CDR2 YNFKEQ. The CDR3 sequence is 15 residues long. J gave up 6 bases and V 5 bases, and 7 bases lay outside the gene matches. The CDR3 sequence is CASSGSGGASDTQYF. The DNA of the CDR3 is TGTGCCAGCAGCGGTAGCGGGGGGGCCTCGGATACGCAGTATTTT.

The chain links TRBV28 to TRBJ2-1; 10 bases are shared with TRBD2. The germline V gene has CDR1 MDHEN and CDR2 SYDVKM. The CDR3 runs 16 residues. With V trimmed by 3 bases and J by 4 bases, 6 bases remained unmatched. Written as DNA, the CDR3 is TGTGCCAGCAGTTTGGTAGCGGGGGGCGCGTACAATGAGCAGTTCTTC. As protein: CASSLVAGGAYNEQFF.

The chain joins TRBV2 to TRBJ2-1; 9 bases are a match to TRBD1. Trimming at V came to 9 bases and at J to 7 bases, leaving 4 bases not matched to a gene. The CDR3 runs 12 residues. Per germline, CDR1 SNHLY and CDR2 FYNNEI. CDR3 residues: CASTGTGNEQFF. In nucleotides, the CDR3 is TGTGCCAGTACCGGGACAGGGAATGAGCAGTTCTTC.

This clone was detected once. This chain uses TRBV29-1 with TRBJ2-4; D not resolved. Per germline, CDR1 SQVTM and CDR2 ANQGSEA. The V end lost 6 bases, the J end lost 0 bases, and 15 bases lay between the germline ends. The CDR3 loop spans 15 amino acids. The CDR3 region is CSVALTYLAKNIQYF. In nucleotides, the CDR3 is TGCAGCGTGGCATTGACATATTTAGCCAAAAACATTCAGTACTTC.

For the CDR3, the DNA is TGTGCCAGCAGCCGCGGGGGAGGGCCCGGCTACACCTTC. Translating it yields CASSRGGGPGYTF. The V call is TRBV28, the J call TRBJ1-2; tentative D call: TRBD1 (5 bases). This CDR3 is 13 amino acids long. CDR1 and CDR2 (germline): MDHEN, SYDVKM. The V end was cut by 6 bases, the J end by 8 bases, with 16 bases between.

This rearrangement joins TRBV6-1 to TRBJ1-1; 8 bases fit TRBD1. The trim removed 11 bases at V and 1 base at J, leaving 12 bases unmatched. The CDR3 contains 15 residues. Germline CDR1 is MNHNS and CDR2 is SASEGT. CDR3 sequence: CALHGTGLGNTEAFF. As DNA, the CDR3 is TGTGCCTTACACGGGACAGGACTCGGGAACACTGAAGCTTTCTTT.

The chain uses TRBV19 and TRBJ1-5; D call uncertain. With 6 bases removed from V and 6 bases from J, the gap between germline ends came to 12 bases. The germline gives CDR1 LNHDA, CDR2 SQIVND (reference sequence). This CDR3 has 13 amino acids. DNA for the CDR3: TGTGCCAGTAGCTCCCGGGGTAGTCAGCCCCAGCATTTT. Residues: CASSSRGSQPQHF.